One T cell receptor beta chain is described in this entry. Its antigen is still unknown. Some clones are missing from TCRdb's copy, which holds only in-frame ones; the method was immunoSEQ multiplex PCR. The data show tens of thousands of clones, 80% to 95% seen once. The sample's time point: before natalizumab initiation. The data belong to a study of multiple sclerosis patients with progressive multifocal leukoencephalopathy. Study conclusions and caveats: Before and during natalizumab, the clones expanded at PML already existed. Less diverse TRB repertoires were suggested in most PML patients.

The sequence came from a young man with multiple sclerosis. Sequencing input: PBMCs.

The CDR3 protein is CASSLRTASSGNTIYF. The CDR3 DNA is TGTGCCAGCAGCCTTAGGACCGCGAGCTCTGGAAACACCATATATTTT. V gene TRBV14 combines with J gene TRBJ1-3, with D hard to call. The CDR3 spans 16 residues. Germline CDR1 reads SGHDN; CDR2 reads FVKESK. Trimming stripped 4 bases from V and 0 bases from J, with 13 bases between. The full variable domain, in which reference TRBV14 and TRBJ1-3 provide the parts outside the CDR3, is EAGVTQFPSHSVIEKGQTVTLRCDPISGHDNLYWYRRVMGKEIKFLLHFVKESKQDESGMPNNRFLAERTGGTYSTLKVQPAELEDSGVYFCASSLRTASSGNTIYFGEGSWLTVV.